This TCR beta chain originates from a study of T cell responses to AZD1222 COVID-19 vaccine. Study-wide context: Pooling was applied to second doses at about 4 or about 12 weeks. General study results and limits: Mostly white British, mostly female donors; authors suggested clonal diversity may be underestimated.

Comments on this clone: The target antigen is unknown.

Germline V gene sequence: CDR1 LNHDA, CDR2 SQIVND (reference sequence). This CDR3 has 13 amino acids. The V and J ends lost 8 bases and 6 bases, in that order; junction bases with no gene match: 5. Libraries were prepared by immunoSEQ multiplex PCR; TCRdb keeps only in-frame clonotypes and omits some of them. The sample carries over 90,000 clones, roughly nine tenths recorded once. The chain uses TRBV19 and TRBJ2-5, with 11 bases lining up with TRBD1. The TCR sequence derives from an adult in good health. The starting material was peripheral blood, obtained on day 0 of AZD1222 vaccination. The CDR3: CASSGQGAQTQYF. The CDR3 bases are TGTGCCAGTTCTGGACAGGGGGCACAGACCCAGTACTTC. Combining the CDR3 with reference TRBV19 and TRBJ2-5 gives the whole variable domain DGGITQSPKYLFRKEGQNVTLSCEQNLNHDAMYWYRQDPGQGLRLIYYSQIVNDFQKGDIAEGYSVSREKKESFPLTVTSAQKNPTAFYLCASSGQGAQTQYFGPGTRLLVL.